Many counts were recorded for the clone carrying this T cell receptor (beta chain). The antigen remains undetermined. The diagnostic basis comprised clinical symptoms, serum thyroxine and TRAb, thyroid ultrasound and orbital computed tomography. This sample is drawn from a study of T cells in Graves' hyperthyroidism and ophthalmopathy. Study-wide results and caveats: Ophthalmopathy was identified by the model a median around 6 months ahead of onset.

Template material for amplifying TCR beta CDR3 regions consisted of RNA transcripts. In the first-round RT-PCR of the TCR CDR3, the HTBI primer set was used. Each CDR3 protein gets one entry after TCRdb re-called the multiplex PCR reads with MiXCR. This table has 300,000 to 450,000 distinct CDR3 sequences, about 18% appearing once. V was pared by 5 bases and J by 7 bases, with 7 bases of the junction left unmatched. This CDR3 has 16 amino acids. Per the germline V gene, CDR1 is MDHEN and CDR2 is SYDVKM. This TCR was recovered from a woman aged 25 to 39 with Graves' hyperthyroidism that later progressed to Graves' ophthalmopathy. Sequenced sample: blood. J is TRBJ2-1 and V is TRBV28; 14 bases are a match to TRBD2. CDR3 bases: TGTGCCAGCAGTCACCGGACTAGCGGGAGGTCGAATGAGCAGTTCTTC. Protein: CASSHRTSGRSNEQFF.